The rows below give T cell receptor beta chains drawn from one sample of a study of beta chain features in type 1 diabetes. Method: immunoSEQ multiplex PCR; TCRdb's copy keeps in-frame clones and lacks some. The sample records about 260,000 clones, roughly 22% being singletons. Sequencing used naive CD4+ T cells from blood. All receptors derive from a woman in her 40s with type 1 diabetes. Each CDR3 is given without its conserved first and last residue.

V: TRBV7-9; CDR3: ASSLGHPYEQY
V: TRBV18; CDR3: ASSPSGDTQY
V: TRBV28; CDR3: ASSLLADTYEQY
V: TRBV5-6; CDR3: ASSLVGAVSGANVLT
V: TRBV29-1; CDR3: SVTGTPNMYEQY
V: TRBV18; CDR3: ASSPLNTEAF
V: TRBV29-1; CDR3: SVERQINEQF
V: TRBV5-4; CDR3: ASSLEGETQY
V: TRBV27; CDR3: ASSPQTIIGSYGYT
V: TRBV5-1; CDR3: ASSSTRSGETQY
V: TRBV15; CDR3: ATSSPDRGFVAGANVLT
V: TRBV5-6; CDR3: ASSLGPLADPRNEQY
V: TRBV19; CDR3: ASSIRGGLHEQY
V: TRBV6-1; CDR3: ASSAGTGRAGEQY
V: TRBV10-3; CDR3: AISDHGGVGEAF
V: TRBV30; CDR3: AWSVSRGTEAF
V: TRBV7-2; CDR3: ASSLIAGDEQF
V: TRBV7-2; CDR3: ASSLVGQGANSPLH
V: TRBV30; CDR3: AWSVAGALSYGYT
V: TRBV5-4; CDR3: ASSLQGANTDTQY
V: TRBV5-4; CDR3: ASSSGYGTGELF
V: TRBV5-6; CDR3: ASSLVAGGAEAF
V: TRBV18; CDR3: ASSPQGQEAF
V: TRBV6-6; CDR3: ASTIEQGGETQY
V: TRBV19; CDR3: AASVGQYNSPLH
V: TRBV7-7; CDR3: ASSPLAGRQETQY
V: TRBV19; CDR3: ASSIDLSGSLGSYNEQF
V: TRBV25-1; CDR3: ASSWTGGANTQY
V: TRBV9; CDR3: ASSTQGQIYGYT
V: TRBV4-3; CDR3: ASSRGGGAPYNEQF
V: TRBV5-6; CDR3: ASNRDRGSEQY